The clone carrying this T cell receptor (beta chain) was seen repeatedly, ten times or more. Germline V gene sequence: CDR1 SGHTS, CDR2 YDEGEE. Trimming took 3 bases from V and 2 from J; bases not matched to a gene: 1. This CDR3 has 14 residues. This sample was included in a study of T cells in Graves' hyperthyroidism and ophthalmopathy. Uncontrolled infection, other autoimmune disease, pregnancy or lactation disqualified patients from enrolment. The authors took PBMCs from roughly 9.5 ml fresh peripheral blood. Amplified TCR beta CDR3 regions came from RNA transcripts. The HTBI primer set drove a first-round RT-PCR of the TCR CDR3. TCRdb ran MiXCR on the multiplex PCR reads and lists one entry per CDR3 protein. Of about 530,000 distinct CDR3 sequences in the sample, over 15% were seen once.

The clonotype comes from a woman under 30 with Graves' ophthalmopathy. This chain uses TRBV5-8 with TRBJ1-2, with 10 bases identical to TRBD1. Material for sequencing was blood. The CDR3 protein is CASSSGQGNYGYTF. The CDR3 coding sequence is TGTGCCAGCAGCTCGGGACAGGGGAACTATGGCTACACCTTC.